A single sample is the source of the 20 T cell receptor beta chains below, sequenced in a study of early T cells in non-severe SARS-CoV-2 infection. TCRdb re-called the 5' RACE reads through MiXCR, storing one row per CDR3 protein. The repertoire holds roughly 54,000 distinct CDR3 sequences, with roughly 13% as singletons. Specimen: whole blood. The receptors were gathered from an adult who was a healthcare worker with PCR-confirmed SARS-CoV-2 infection or an uninfected control (not recorded which).

There are a few counts of this clonotype. The chain carries TRBV29-1 and TRBJ2-1; D may correspond to TRBD1 or TRBD2 (5 bases each). V lost 1 base to trimming and J lost 7 bases, with 11 bases between them. Germline V gives CDR1 SQVTM, CDR2 ANQGSEA. This CDR3 has 13 residues. Here the CDR3 reads CSVEGGTRNEQFF. The CDR3, as DNA: TGCAGCGTTGAAGGGGGCACTAGGAATGAGCAGTTCTTC.

The table lists this clonotype with a few counts. This chain connects TRBV7-2 to TRBJ2-7; unclear D gene. CDR3 length: 13 amino acids. Germline CDR1 SGHTA, CDR2 FQGNSA. V dropped 3 bases and J dropped 4 bases, with 10 bases sitting between them. This CDR3 is CASSFLDGYEQYF. CDR3 DNA sequence: TGTGCCAGCAGCTTTTTGGACGGATACGAGCAGTACTTC.

This chain connects TRBV11-1 to TRBJ2-1; no clear D gene. This CDR3 is built from 13 residues. V was shortened by 1 base and J by 6 bases, with 7 bases between the two germline ends. Germline values: CDR1 SGHAT, CDR2 FQDESV (reference sequence). CDR3 in DNA: TGTGCCAGCAGCTTAGTTTCGGGCAATGAGCAGTTCTTC. Amino acids: CASSLVSGNEQFF. Complete variable domain (other parts from reference TRBV11-1 and TRBJ2-1): EAEVAQSPRYKITEKSQAVAFWCDPISGHATLYWYRQILGQGPELLVQFQDESVVDDSQLPKDRFSAERLKGVDSTLKIQPAELGDSAMYLCASSLVSGNEQFFGPGTRLTVL.

At least ten counts were recorded for this clonotype. V usage is TRBV6-6 and J usage is TRBJ2-7; 7 nucleotides match TRBD1. Germline V gene lookup returns CDR1 MNHNY and CDR2 SVGAGI (reference sequence). This CDR3 is built from 13 residues. The trim removed 5 bases at V and 6 bases at J, leaving 7 bases unmatched. The DNA of the CDR3 is TGTGCCAGCAGTCCCGAACAGGGGAGCGAGCAGTACTTC. Translation gives CASSPEQGSEQYF.

The gene calls are TRBV5-4 and TRBJ1-1; TRBD1 might be the D (6 bases). Germline V gives CDR1 SGHNT, CDR2 YYREEE (reference sequence). V was pared by 0 bases and J by 6 bases, with 21 bases between. CDR3 size: 17 residues. CDR3 loop: CASSLEIRGVDGAEAFF. CDR3 bases: TGTGCCAGCAGCTTGGAGATCAGGGGAGTTGATGGCGCTGAAGCTTTCTTT.

The table lists this clonotype with a few counts. The chain uses TRBV20-1 and TRBJ1-5, with a possible D match to TRBD1 (6 bases). The CDR3 sequence is 16 residues long. The germline V and J ends were trimmed by 3 bases and 3 bases, with 18 bases remaining between them. CDR1 is DFQATT and CDR2 is SNEGSKA in the germline V gene (reference sequence). This CDR3 reads CSASSGGGSNNQPQHF. In DNA, the CDR3 is TGCAGTGCTAGTAGCGGGGGCGGGTCAAACAATCAGCCCCAGCATTTT.

This clonotype showed up just a few times. This rearrangement joins TRBV11-2 to TRBJ2-1, with TRBD1 matching 10 bases. The CDR3 loop spans 18 amino acids. Germline CDR1 reads SGHAT; CDR2 reads FQNNGV. V trimming: 3 bases; J trimming: 3 bases; junction bases outside the gene matches: 11. CDR3 nucleotides: TGTGCCAGCAGCTTGCAGCCGCCCGGGACAGGGGTCTACAATGAGCAGTTCTTC. Translating it yields CASSLQPPGTGVYNEQFF.

The chain carries TRBV20-1 and TRBJ2-3; no definite D call. The V end lost 7 bases, the J end lost 6 bases, and 20 bases lay between the germline ends. The CDR3 covers 14 residues. Germline CDR1 is DFQATT and CDR2 is SNEGSKA (reference sequence). The CDR3 DNA sequence: TGCAGTGGACCCAGGACCCTGGGCTCGGATACGCAGTATTTT. This sequence encodes CSGPRTLGSDTQYF.

The chain recombines TRBV14 with TRBJ2-7; 7 bases match TRBD1. Per the germline V gene, CDR1 is SGHDN and CDR2 is FVKESK. V lost 4 bases to trimming and J lost 1 base; unmatched junction nucleotides: 16. This CDR3 region has 18 residues. CDR3: CASSPMTGNRGRSYEQYF. CDR3 sequence (DNA): TGTGCCAGCAGCCCGATGACAGGGAATAGGGGTCGATCCTACGAGCAGTACTTC.

There are a few counts of this clonotype. V and J are TRBV28 and TRBJ2-7, with 13 nucleotides matching TRBD2. The junction had 7 bases not matched to a gene; V was cut back by 6 bases and J by 5 bases. The CDR3 has 15 amino acids. CDR1 and CDR2 (germline): MDHEN, SYDVKM. The DNA for the CDR3 is TGTGCCAGCAGCGGACTAGCGGGAGCGGTTAACGAGCAGTACTTC. This codes for CASSGLAGAVNEQYF.

This clonotype has a handful of counts. The CDR3 loop reads CASSSTVPGEGYTF. CDR3 in DNA: TGTGCCAGCAGTTCCACGGTCCCTGGAGAAGGCTACACCTTC. V is TRBV6-6 and J is TRBJ1-2; D gene unclear. This CDR3 is built from 14 residues. Deletions cut 4 bases from V and 8 bases from J, with 17 bases between. The V gene's germline CDR1 is MNHNY and CDR2 SVGAGI (reference sequence).

This clonotype has ten or more counts. The genes are TRBV2 and TRBJ2-1; 12 bases are shared with TRBD2. V shed 2 bases and J 3 bases; nucleotides not matched to a gene: 14. The CDR3 loop spans 20 amino acids. CDR1 and CDR2 (germline): SNHLY, FYNNEI. The CDR3 loop reads CASSESRSSGGVGNYNEQFF. CDR3 coding DNA: TGTGCCAGCAGTGAAAGCCGGTCTAGCGGGGGGGTCGGTAACTACAATGAGCAGTTCTTC.

This clonotype was seen a handful of times. The J gene is TRBJ2-6, the V gene TRBV5-1; TRBD1 is a possible D gene (5 bases). The germline CDR1 and CDR2 sequences are SGHRS and YFSETQ. V was pared by 3 bases and J by 1 base, with 20 bases between. The CDR3 spans 19 residues. The DNA for the CDR3 is TGCGCCAGCAGCTCCGAAATTTCAGGGTTTTTGTCTGGGGCCAACGTCCTGACTTTC. Protein product: CASSSEISGFLSGANVLTF. Variable domain in full (rest from reference TRBV5-1 and TRBJ2-6): KAGVTQTPRYLIKTRGQQVTLSCSPISGHRSVSWYQQTPGQGLQFLFEYFSETQRNKGNFPGRFSGRQFSNSRSEMNVSTLELGDSALYLCASSSEISGFLSGANVLTFGAGSRLTVL.

This clonotype was seen many times. The chain carries TRBV15 and TRBJ2-1; perhaps TRBD2 as D (5 bases). CDR3 length equals 14 residues. V was clipped by 0 bases and J by 10 bases, with 13 bases between them. Per germline, CDR1 LNHNV and CDR2 YYDKDF (reference sequence). This CDR3 is CATSRDSLGREQFF. The CDR3 nucleotides are TGTGCCACCAGCAGAGATTCACTAGGGAGAGAGCAGTTCTTC.

This clonotype was counted at least ten times. The V call is TRBV5-1, the J call TRBJ1-1; perhaps TRBD1 as D (5 bases). Germline V gene sequence: CDR1 SGHRS, CDR2 YFSETQ. The ends were cut back, 5 bases at V and 1 base at J, with 12 bases in the middle. CDR3 size: 14 residues. CDR3 loop: CASRTGQPNTEAFF. Written as DNA, the CDR3 is TGCGCCAGCAGAACAGGACAACCGAACACTGAAGCTTTCTTT.

CDR3 coding DNA: TGTGCCAGCAGCAGGGGACAGAGCCACAATGAGCAGTTCTTC. Residues: CASSRGQSHNEQFF. The chain has TRBV7-6 and TRBJ2-1; 7 bases match TRBD1. Germline V CDR1 and CDR2: SGHVS, FNYEAQ. This CDR3 has 14 amino acids. The J segment lost 5 bases and the V segment lost 5 bases, leaving 6 bases of the junction unmatched.

This clonotype was seen repeatedly, ten times or more. The gene calls are TRBV7-2 and TRBJ1-5, with a weak D call TRBD1 (5 bases). The ends were cut back, 2 bases at V and 6 bases at J, with 11 bases in the middle. This CDR3 has 14 amino acids. The germline CDR1 and CDR2 sequences are SGHTA and FQGNSA. The chain's CDR3 is CASSLMRGAQPQHF. Written as DNA, the CDR3 is TGTGCCAGCAGCTTAATGAGGGGAGCTCAGCCCCAGCATTTT.

The table lists this clonotype with a few counts. The chain's CDR3 is CASNPGGSGRNTQYF. The CDR3 DNA sequence: TGTGCCAGCAACCCCGGGGGTAGCGGGAGAAATACGCAGTATTTT. The chain combines TRBV7-2 with TRBJ2-3; 9 nucleotides agree with TRBD2. V gave up 7 bases and J gave up 7 bases; unmatched junction bases: 12. This CDR3 region has 15 residues. Germline CDR1 and CDR2: SGHTA and FQGNSA.

This chain links TRBV11-2 with TRBJ2-1; the D is unclear. Germline V gives CDR1 SGHAT, CDR2 FQNNGV. The V end lost 1 base, the J end lost 0 bases, and 10 bases lay between the germline ends. The CDR3 length is 16 residues. CDR3 sequence (DNA): TGTGCCAGCAGCTTAGGACTGGGCAGCTCCTACAATGAGCAGTTCTTC. Encoded protein: CASSLGLGSSYNEQFF. The entire variable domain, with the rest obtained from reference TRBV11-2 and TRBJ2-1, is as follows: EAGVAQSPRYKIIEKRQSVAFWCNPISGHATLYWYQQILGQGPKLLIQFQNNGVVDDSQLPKDRFSAERLKGVDSTLKIQPAKLEDSAVYLCASSLGLGSSYNEQFFGPGTRLTVL.

V is TRBV6-1 and J is TRBJ2-1; 13 bases fit TRBD2. CDR3 length equals 15 residues. Germline-derived CDR1 and CDR2 are MNHNS and SASEGT. J gave up 4 bases and V 7 bases, and 4 bases lay outside the gene matches. The CDR3 sequence is CASTPGLAGYNEQFF. The DNA for the CDR3 is TGTGCCAGCACTCCGGGACTAGCGGGATACAATGAGCAGTTCTTC.